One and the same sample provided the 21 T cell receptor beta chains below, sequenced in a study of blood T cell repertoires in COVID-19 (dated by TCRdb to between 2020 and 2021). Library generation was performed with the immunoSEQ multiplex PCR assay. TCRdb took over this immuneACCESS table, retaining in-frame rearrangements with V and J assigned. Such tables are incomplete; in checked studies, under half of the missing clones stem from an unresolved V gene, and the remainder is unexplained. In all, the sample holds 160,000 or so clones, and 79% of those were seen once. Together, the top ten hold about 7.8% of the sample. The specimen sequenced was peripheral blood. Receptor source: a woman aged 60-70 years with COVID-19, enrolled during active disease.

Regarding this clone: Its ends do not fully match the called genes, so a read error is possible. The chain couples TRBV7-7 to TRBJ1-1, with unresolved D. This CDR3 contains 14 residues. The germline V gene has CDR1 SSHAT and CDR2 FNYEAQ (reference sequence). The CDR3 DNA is TGTGCTAGCAGCTTATCAGTGTATCACACTGAAGCTTTCTTT. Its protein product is CASSLSVYHTEAFF.

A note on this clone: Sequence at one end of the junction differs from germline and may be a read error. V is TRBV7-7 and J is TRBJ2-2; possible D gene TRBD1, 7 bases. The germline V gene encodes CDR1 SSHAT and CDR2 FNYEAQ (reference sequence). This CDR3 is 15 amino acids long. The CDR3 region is CASSPSGGHTGELFF. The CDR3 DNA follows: TGTGCTAGCAGCCCCTCAGGGGGGCACACCGGGGAGCTGTTTTTT.

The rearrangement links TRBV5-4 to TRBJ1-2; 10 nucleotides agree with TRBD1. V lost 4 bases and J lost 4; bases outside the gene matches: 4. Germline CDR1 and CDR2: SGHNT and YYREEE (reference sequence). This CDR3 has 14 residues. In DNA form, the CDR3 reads TGTGCCAGCAGCCCCCGGGACAGGGGCTATGGCTACACCTTC. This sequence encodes CASSPRDRGYGYTF.

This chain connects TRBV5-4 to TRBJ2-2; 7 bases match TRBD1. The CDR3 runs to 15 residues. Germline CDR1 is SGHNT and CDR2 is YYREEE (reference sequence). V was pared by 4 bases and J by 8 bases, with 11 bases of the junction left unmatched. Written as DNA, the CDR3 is TGTGCCAGCAGCACGGGACAGCAAACAACGGGGGAGCTGTTTTTT. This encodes CASSTGQQTTGELFF.

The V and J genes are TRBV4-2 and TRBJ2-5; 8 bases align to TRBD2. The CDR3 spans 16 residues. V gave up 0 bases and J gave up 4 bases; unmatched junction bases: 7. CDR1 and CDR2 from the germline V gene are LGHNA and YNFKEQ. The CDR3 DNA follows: TGTGCCAGCAGCCAAGAGGGTAGCGGGGCCCCAGAGACCCAGTACTTC. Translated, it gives CASSQEGSGAPETQYF.

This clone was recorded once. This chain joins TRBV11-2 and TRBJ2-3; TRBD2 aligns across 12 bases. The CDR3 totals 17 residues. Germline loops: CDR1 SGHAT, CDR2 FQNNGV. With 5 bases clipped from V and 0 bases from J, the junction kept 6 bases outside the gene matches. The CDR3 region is CASSKGLAGSSTDTQYF. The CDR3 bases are TGTGCCAGCAGCAAAGGACTAGCGGGGTCTAGCACAGATACGCAGTATTTT.

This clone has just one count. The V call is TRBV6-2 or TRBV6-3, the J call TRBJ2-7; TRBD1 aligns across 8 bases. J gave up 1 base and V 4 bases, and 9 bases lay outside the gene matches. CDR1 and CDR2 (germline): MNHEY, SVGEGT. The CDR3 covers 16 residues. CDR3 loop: CASSWGGTGRSYEQYF. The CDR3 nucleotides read TGTGCCAGCAGTTGGGGCGGGACAGGAAGGTCCTACGAGCAGTACTTC.

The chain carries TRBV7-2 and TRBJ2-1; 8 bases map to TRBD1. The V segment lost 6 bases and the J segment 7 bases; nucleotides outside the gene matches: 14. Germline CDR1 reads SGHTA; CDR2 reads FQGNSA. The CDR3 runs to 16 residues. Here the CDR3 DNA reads TGTGCCAGCAGTGACCCTCTACGGACAGGGATAAATGAGCAGTTCTTC. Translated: CASSDPLRTGINEQFF.

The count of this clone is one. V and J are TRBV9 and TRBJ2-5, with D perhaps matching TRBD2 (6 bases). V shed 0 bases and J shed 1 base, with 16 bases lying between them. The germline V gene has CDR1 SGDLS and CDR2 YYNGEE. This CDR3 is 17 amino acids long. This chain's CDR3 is CASSVGMGSGTQETQYF. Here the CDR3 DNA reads TGTGCCAGCAGCGTAGGGATGGGTAGCGGAACCCAAGAGACCCAGTACTTC.

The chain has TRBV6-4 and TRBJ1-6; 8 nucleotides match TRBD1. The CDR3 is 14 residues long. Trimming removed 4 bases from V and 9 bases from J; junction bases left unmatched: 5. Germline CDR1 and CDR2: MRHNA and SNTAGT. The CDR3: CASSAGGDGSPLHF. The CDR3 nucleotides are TGTGCCAGCAGTGCAGGGGGCGACGGTTCACCCCTCCACTTT.

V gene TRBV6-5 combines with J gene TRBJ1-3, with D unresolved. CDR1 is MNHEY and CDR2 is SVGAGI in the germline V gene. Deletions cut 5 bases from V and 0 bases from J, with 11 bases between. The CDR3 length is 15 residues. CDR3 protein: CASSPREFSGNTIYF. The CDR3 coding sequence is TGTGCCAGCAGTCCCCGGGAGTTCTCTGGAAACACCATATATTTT.

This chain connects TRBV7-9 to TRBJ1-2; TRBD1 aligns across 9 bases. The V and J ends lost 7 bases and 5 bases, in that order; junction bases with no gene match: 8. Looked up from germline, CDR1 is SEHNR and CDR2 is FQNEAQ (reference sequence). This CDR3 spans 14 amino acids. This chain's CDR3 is CASMMGQGGYGYTF. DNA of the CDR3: TGTGCCAGCATGATGGGACAGGGTGGTTATGGCTACACCTTC.

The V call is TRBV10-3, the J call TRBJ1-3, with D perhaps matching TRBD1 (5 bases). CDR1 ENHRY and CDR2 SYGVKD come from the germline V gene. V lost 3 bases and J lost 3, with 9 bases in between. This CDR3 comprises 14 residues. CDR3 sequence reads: CAISEGQGGNTIYF. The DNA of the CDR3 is TGTGCCATCAGTGAAGGGCAGGGTGGAAACACCATATATTTT.

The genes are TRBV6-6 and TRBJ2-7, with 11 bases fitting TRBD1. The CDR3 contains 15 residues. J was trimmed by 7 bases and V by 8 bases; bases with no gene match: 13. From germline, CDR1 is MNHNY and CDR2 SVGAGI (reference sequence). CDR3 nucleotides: TGTGCCAGCCTATTCGGGACAGGGGGATCTCAAGAGCAGTACTTC. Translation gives CASLFGTGGSQEQYF.

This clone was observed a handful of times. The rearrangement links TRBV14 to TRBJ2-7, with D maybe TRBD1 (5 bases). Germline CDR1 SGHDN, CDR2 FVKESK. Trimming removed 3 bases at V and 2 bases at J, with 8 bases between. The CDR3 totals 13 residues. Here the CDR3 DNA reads TGTGCCAGCAGCCATGCAGGGACCTACGAGCAGTACGTC. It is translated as CASSHAGTYEQYV.

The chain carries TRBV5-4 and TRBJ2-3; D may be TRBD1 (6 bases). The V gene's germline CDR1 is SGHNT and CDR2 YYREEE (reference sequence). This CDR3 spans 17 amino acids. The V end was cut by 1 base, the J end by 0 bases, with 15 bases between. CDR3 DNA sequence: TGTGCCAGCAGCTTGACCCGGACAGTCCCTAGCACAGATACGCAGTATTTT. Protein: CASSLTRTVPSTDTQYF.

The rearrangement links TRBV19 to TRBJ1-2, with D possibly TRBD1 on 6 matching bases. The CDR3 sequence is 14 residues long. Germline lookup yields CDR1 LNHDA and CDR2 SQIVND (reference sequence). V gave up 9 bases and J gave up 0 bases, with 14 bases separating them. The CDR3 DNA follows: TGTGCCAGCAAAGTACAGGGAGCTAACTATGGCTACACCTTC. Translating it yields CASKVQGANYGYTF.

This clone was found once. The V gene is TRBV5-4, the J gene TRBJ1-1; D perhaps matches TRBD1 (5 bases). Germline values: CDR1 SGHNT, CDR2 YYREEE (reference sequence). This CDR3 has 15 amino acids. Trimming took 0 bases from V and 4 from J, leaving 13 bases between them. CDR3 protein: CASSLERQRITEAFF. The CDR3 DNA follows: TGTGCCAGCAGCTTGGAGCGACAGAGGATCACTGAAGCTTTCTTT.

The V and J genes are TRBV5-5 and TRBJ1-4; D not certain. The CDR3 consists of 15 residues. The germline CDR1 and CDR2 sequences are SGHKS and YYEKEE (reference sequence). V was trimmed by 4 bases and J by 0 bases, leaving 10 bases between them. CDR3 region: CASSLSGTTNEKLFF. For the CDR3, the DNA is TGTGCCAGCAGCCTTTCCGGGACAACTAATGAAAAACTGTTTTTT.

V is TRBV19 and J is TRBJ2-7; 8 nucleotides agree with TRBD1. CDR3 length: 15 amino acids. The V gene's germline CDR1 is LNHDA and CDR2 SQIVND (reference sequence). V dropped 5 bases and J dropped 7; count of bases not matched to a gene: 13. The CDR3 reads CASSFQTGVSAEQYF. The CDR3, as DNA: TGTGCCAGTAGTTTCCAGACAGGGGTTTCGGCGGAGCAGTACTTC.

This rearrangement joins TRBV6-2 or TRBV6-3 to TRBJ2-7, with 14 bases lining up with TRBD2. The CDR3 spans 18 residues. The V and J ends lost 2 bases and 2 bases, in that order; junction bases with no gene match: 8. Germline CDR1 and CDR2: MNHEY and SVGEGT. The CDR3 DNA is TGTGCCAGCAGTTACCCACCTCGGGGACTAGCGGGGGCCTACGAGCAGTACTTC. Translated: CASSYPPRGLAGAYEQYF.